This entry lists 8 T cell receptor beta chains sequenced from one sample in a study of cytomegalovirus exposure and HLA in healthy donors (dated by TCRdb to 2016 to 2017). Libraries were constructed by the immunoSEQ multiplex PCR assay. The source is immuneACCESS, and TCRdb retained only in-frame sequences with V and J called. Part of the clones is not carried over; for the studies checked, unresolved V genes explain less than half of this, and the remainder is unexplained. The sample profile shows about 150,000 clones; approximately 90% of them were found once. In total, the top ten clones hold 2.5% to 3% of the sample. Sequenced input: PBMCs. All receptors derive from a man aged 18 to 35 in good health and CMV-seronegative.

The V call is TRBV6-5, the J call TRBJ1-4; TRBD1 agrees at 9 bases. After removal of 4 bases from V and 5 bases from J, the junction contained 5 bases not matched to a gene. Germline CDR1 and CDR2: MNHEY and SVGAGI. The CDR3 consists of 15 residues. As DNA, the CDR3 is TGTGCCAGCAGTTTAGGGACAGGGTTCAATGAAAAACTGTTTTTT. Translation: CASSLGTGFNEKLFF.

The chain is built from TRBV18 and TRBJ2-7; tentatively, D is TRBD1 (6 bases). Germline CDR1 reads KGHSH; CDR2 reads LQKENI. V was trimmed by 2 bases and J by 2 bases, leaving 10 bases between them. The CDR3 is 14 residues long. CDR3 sequence reads: CASSPNAGAYEQYV. For the CDR3, the DNA is TGTGCCAGCTCACCAAACGCAGGGGCCTACGAGCAGTACGTC.

This chain links TRBV29-1 with TRBJ2-2, with TRBD1 matching 10 bases. The CDR3 extends over 14 amino acids. Germline loops: CDR1 SQVTM, CDR2 ANQGSEA. V trimming: 2 bases; J trimming: 7 bases; junction bases outside the gene matches: 4. The CDR3 nucleotides are TGCAGCGTTGAAATGGGGACAGGGGTCGGGGAGCTGTTTTTT. Its protein product is CSVEMGTGVGELFF.

J is TRBJ1-3 and V is TRBV5-1; 8 nucleotides agree with TRBD1. The V and J ends lost 5 bases and 5 bases, in that order; junction bases with no gene match: 9. From germline, CDR1 is SGHRS and CDR2 YFSETQ. The CDR3 runs 15 residues. The DNA for the CDR3 is TGCGCCAGCAGTTGGGGGACAGGAGACAGAAACACCATATATTTT. Amino acids: CASSWGTGDRNTIYF.

J is TRBJ1-5 and V is TRBV6-5; TRBD1 matches at 7 bases. The ends lost 5 bases at V and 1 base at J; junction bases unmatched: 5. Germline CDR1 and CDR2: MNHEY and SVGAGI. This CDR3 has 15 amino acids. CDR3 DNA: TGTGCCAGCAGTCAAGAGACAGGGAGCAATCAGCCCCAGCATTTT. Translating gives CASSQETGSNQPQHF.

This chain links TRBV28 with TRBJ1-1; D is undetermined. V was trimmed by 3 bases and J by 9 bases, leaving 11 bases between them. Germline loops: CDR1 MDHEN, CDR2 SYDVKM. The CDR3 covers 12 residues. For the CDR3, the DNA is TGTGCCAGCAGTTTGCCCCAGGTTAAAGCTTTCTTT. This translates into CASSLPQVKAFF.

This clone came up once. CDR3 amino acids: CATTQTVGVDEKLFF. CDR3 nucleotides: TGTGCGACTACCCAAACGGTCGGGGTTGATGAAAAACTGTTTTTT. The genes are TRBV7-9 and TRBJ1-4; D is unclear. The CDR3 sequence is 15 residues long. Germline lookup yields CDR1 SEHNR and CDR2 FQNEAQ (reference sequence).

V is TRBV28 and J is TRBJ2-2; TRBD1 is a possible D gene (6 bases). The CDR3 runs 15 residues. Germline assignment: CDR1 MDHEN and CDR2 SYDVKM. V was trimmed by 7 bases and J by 3 bases, leaving 15 bases between them. The CDR3 DNA reads TGTGCCAGCAAAGACGGGACAAGAGACACCGGGGAGCTGTTTTTT. Translating it yields CASKDGTRDTGELFF.